This T cell receptor beta chain was obtained from a study of T-cell memory formation after mild COVID-19. Study-wide context: Most TCR clusters belonged to a single donor.

MiXCR, applied by TCRdb to the 5' RACE reads, yields one record per CDR3 protein. Of approximately 150,000 distinct CDR3 sequences listed, roughly 21% were seen once; the top ten hold about 2%. This clonotype was detected a few times. Sequences were obtained from PBMCs or a T cell subset sorted from them (not recorded which). The sequence came from an adult woman who had mild COVID-19 (a few samples of this study predate the infection). Cell type and time point are not known.

Here the CDR3 DNA reads TGTGCCAGCAGCTTAGCGCCAGGGATGAACACTGAAGCTTTCTTT. Its translation is CASSLAPGMNTEAFF. The rearrangement joins TRBV7-2 to TRBJ1-1; a weak D match, TRBD1 (5 bases). CDR1 is SGHTA and CDR2 is FQGNSA in the germline V gene. V lost 0 bases to trimming and J lost 0 bases, with 8 bases between them. The CDR3 spans 15 residues.